These T cell receptor beta chains were read from a single sample in a study of blood T cell repertoires in COVID-19. TCRdb's copy holds only in-frame clones and misses some; the assay was immunoSEQ multiplex PCR. Found here are approximately 470,000 clones, 80% to 90% of them singletons; the top ten hold approximately 3.2%. Sequencing was performed on peripheral blood. The receptors were sampled from a human donor in a cohort sampled during active COVID-19. Each CDR3 is given with its conserved first and last residue. A D gene is named only where the DNA matches it firmly. Only part of the rows carry a size: once, few, many, or a class if the clone is expanded.

clone_size	v_call	d_call	j_call	cdr3_nt	cdr3_aa
NA	TRBV15	NA	TRBJ2-1	TGTGCCACCAGCAGAGATCACGAAGGGAGCCGTAATGAGCAGTTCTTC	CATSRDHEGSRNEQFF
NA	TRBV5-8	TRBD2	TRBJ2-1	TGTGCCAGCACCCGGGGTTTGGCTAGCGGGAGGAATGAGCAGTTCTTC	CASTRGLASGRNEQFF
NA	TRBV2	TRBD2	TRBJ2-7	TGTGCCAGCAGTGATAAGCGGGACTCCTACGAGCAGTACTTC	CASSDKRDSYEQYF
NA	TRBV27	TRBD1	TRBJ1-1	TGTGCCAGCAGATCACAGGGGGCGTTGGACACTGAAGCTTTCTTT	CASRSQGALDTEAFF
NA	TRBV15	NA	TRBJ2-7	TGTGCCACCAGCAGGGAGACGGGATACGAGCAGTACTTC	CATSRETGYEQYF
NA	TRBV19	NA	TRBJ2-2	TGTGCCACCTCGCGTGGGGAGGTACGCGGGGAGCTGTTTTTT	CATSRGEVRGELFF
NA	TRBV11-2	NA	TRBJ1-1	TGTGCCAGCAGCTGGGGGGGGACTGAAGCTTTCTTT	CASSWGGTEAFF
NA	TRBV5-1	NA	TRBJ2-1	TGCGCCAGCAGCTTGGAGACAGTGGTGTACAATGAGCAGTTCTTC	CASSLETVVYNEQFF
NA	TRBV5-1	NA	TRBJ2-7	TGCGCCAGCAGCTTTGAGACCTTGGAGGACGAGCAGTACTTC	CASSFETLEDEQYF
few	TRBV5-8	NA	TRBJ1-5	TGTGCCAGCAGCCGTGGACAGTGGAGCAATCAGCCCCAGCATTTT	CASSRGQWSNQPQHF
NA	TRBV30	NA	TRBJ2-1	TGTGCCTGGAGTGTGAGTGACAATGAGCAGTTCTTC	CAWSVSDNEQFF
NA	TRBV5-5	NA	TRBJ1-6	TGTGCCAGCAGCTTGGAAGCGCTGGGTAATTCACCCCTCCACTTT	CASSLEALGNSPLHF
few	TRBV19	TRBD2	TRBJ2-2	TGTGCCAGTAGTTCACTAGCGGGGGGCGTTCTCGGGGAGCTGTTTTTT	CASSSLAGGVLGELFF
NA	TRBV28	NA	TRBJ2-7	TGTGCCAGCAGTTTATTGTCTAGGACTCAGGACGAGCAGTACTTC	CASSLLSRTQDEQYF
NA	TRBV4-1	NA	TRBJ1-4	TGCGCCAGCAGCCAAGTTCACTCGATAGCAACTAATGAAAAACTGTTTTTT	CASSQVHSIATNEKLFF
NA	TRBV7-6	NA	TRBJ2-7	TGTGCCAGCAGCTTATCAGGGGTCGAGCAGTACTTC	CASSLSGVEQYF
NA	TRBV6-4	TRBD2	TRBJ2-1	TGTGCCAGCACTGTGGTCCGGGGCGGGAGTTGGAATGAGCAGTTCTTC	CASTVVRGGSWNEQFF
NA	TRBV6-2/TRBV6-3	TRBD2	TRBJ2-1	TGTGCCAGCAGTTACTCCGGGACTAGGGTTGAGCAGTTCTTC	CASSYSGTRVEQFF
NA	TRBV7-3	NA	TRBJ1-2	TGTGCCAGCAGCTCCCAAGCGGGGGGTGGCTACACCTTC	CASSSQAGGGYTF
NA	TRBV19	NA	TRBJ1-1	TGTGCCAGTAGCATTCACAGGGAGAACACTGAAGCTTTCTTT	CASSIHRENTEAFF
NA	TRBV12-3/TRBV12-4	NA	TRBJ1-1	TGTGCCAGCACCCATCGGAGTAACACTGAAGCTTTCTTT	CASTHRSNTEAFF
NA	TRBV29-1	NA	TRBJ2-7	TGCAGCGTTGAACCCACGCCGGGACAAGGGTCGTACTTC	CSVEPTPGQGSYF
NA	TRBV19	TRBD2	TRBJ2-3	TGTGCCAGTAGATCGAGCGGGAGTGCTGGGACCACAGATACGCAGTATTTT	CASRSSGSAGTTDTQYF
NA	TRBV7-2	NA	TRBJ2-1	TGTGCCAGCAGCTTTCGAATTTGGGAGGTCCCCTACAATGAGCAGTTCTTC	CASSFRIWEVPYNEQFF
NA	TRBV7-2	NA	TRBJ1-6	TGTGCCAGCAGCTTAGCGAGGGAGTCACCCCTCCACTTT	CASSLARESPLHF
NA	TRBV30	TRBD1	TRBJ1-1	TGTGCCTGGAGTGGGACAGGGGGCACTGAAGCTTTCTTT	CAWSGTGGTEAFF
NA	TRBV12-3/TRBV12-4	NA	TRBJ1-1	TGTGCCAGCAACCCGACCTACGCGGGAGCTTTCTTT	CASNPTYAGAFF
NA	TRBV28	TRBD1	TRBJ2-5	TGTGCCAGCAGCCAGGGGGTAGCAGAGACCCAGTACTTC	CASSQGVAETQYF
few	TRBV29-1	NA	TRBJ1-5	TGCAGCGTTGAAGGGATGGAGGGTCAGCCCCAGCATTTT	CSVEGMEGQPQHF
many	TRBV5-4	TRBD1	TRBJ1-3	TGTGCCAGCACCTATGACAGGGGTTCAAACACCATATATTTT	CASTYDRGSNTIYF
NA	TRBV6-1	NA	TRBJ1-6	TGTGCCAGCAGTGAAGAGTGGGGCAGGAATTCACCCCTCCACTTT	CASSEEWGRNSPLHF
NA	TRBV28	NA	TRBJ1-5	TGTGCCAGCATCAATCTTGGCGGGGTCCTGACTCAGCCCCAGCATTTT	CASINLGGVLTQPQHF
NA	TRBV5-4	TRBD2	TRBJ2-5	TGTGCCAGCAGCCGGCAGACTAGCTCCGAGACCCAGTACTTC	CASSRQTSSETQYF
NA	TRBV6-5	NA	TRBJ1-2	TGTGCCAGCAATCACCCACAGGCTAACTATGGCTACACCTTC	CASNHPQANYGYTF
NA	TRBV29-1	TRBD1	TRBJ2-3	TGCAGCGTTCAGACAGGGGGCACAGATACGCAGTATTTT	CSVQTGGTDTQYF
NA	TRBV2	NA	TRBJ1-2	TGTGCCAGCAGTATACCGACATCTATTGACTATGGCTACACCTTC	CASSIPTSIDYGYTF
NA	TRBV7-2	TRBD2	TRBJ2-1	TGTGCCAGCAGCTTAGGGACTAGCGTCTGGGATGAGCAGTTCTTC	CASSLGTSVWDEQFF
NA	TRBV21-1	NA	TRBJ1-5	TGTGCCAGCAGCAAAGTCTCGGGACAGAAAAATAGCAATCAGCCCCAGCATTTT	CASSKVSGQKNSNQPQHF
NA	TRBV30	NA	TRBJ2-3	TGTGCCTGGAGTCCGGGCACAGATACGCAGTATTTT	CAWSPGTDTQYF
NA	TRBV28	TRBD2	TRBJ2-1	TGTGCCAGCAGCCCACTAGCGGAGCAGTTCTTC	CASSPLAEQFF
NA	TRBV7-2	TRBD2	TRBJ2-3	TGTGCCAGCAGTCAGCATAGCGGGAGGAACACAGATACGCAGTATTTT	CASSQHSGRNTDTQYF
NA	TRBV28	TRBD1	TRBJ2-2	TGTGCCAGCAGTGGGGTAGGACAGGGGGATTCCGGGGAGCTGTTTTTT	CASSGVGQGDSGELFF
NA	TRBV6-2/TRBV6-3	NA	TRBJ2-6	TGTGCCAGCAGCTATGGGCGGGACTCTGGGGCCAACGTCCTGACTTTC	CASSYGRDSGANVLTF
NA	TRBV29-1	NA	TRBJ2-5	TGCAGCGCCTCGGCGGCTCGATCGCAAGAGACCCAGTACTTC	CSASAARSQETQYF
NA	TRBV28	TRBD1	TRBJ1-4	TGTGCCAGCAGTGACAGGGGAGTTGGGAAACTGTTTTTT	CASSDRGVGKLFF
once	TRBV7-2	TRBD1	TRBJ1-2	TGTGCCAGCAGCGGACAGGGGAACTATGGCTACACCTTC	CASSGQGNYGYTF
NA	TRBV7-8	NA	TRBJ2-1	TGTGCCAGCAGCCCAGTCAGGACAGAGCAGTTCTTC	CASSPVRTEQFF
NA	TRBV9	TRBD2	TRBJ2-1	TGTGCCAGCAGCGTAGAGCCGACTAGCGGGAACAATGAGCAGTTCTTC	CASSVEPTSGNNEQFF
NA	TRBV10-1	NA	TRBJ1-2	TGCGCCAGCAGTACAGGGAATGGCTACACCTTC	CASSTGNGYTF
few	TRBV13	NA	TRBJ2-6	TGTGCCAGCAGCTTATTTGTTGGCCTGATCAGCTCTGGGGCCAACGTCCTGACTTTC	CASSLFVGLISSGANVLTF
NA	TRBV9	TRBD1	TRBJ1-1	TGTGCCAGCAGCCGCACAGGGGGCACTGAAGCTTTCTTT	CASSRTGGTEAFF
NA	TRBV6-2/TRBV6-3	TRBD1	TRBJ1-2	TGTGCCAGCAGCGATACCGGGACAGGGGTTCGGCATGGCTACACCTTC	CASSDTGTGVRHGYTF
few	TRBV7-2	NA	TRBJ1-6	TGTGCCAGCAGCCAAATCCCAACGGGGGAGGGTTCACCCCTCCACTTT	CASSQIPTGEGSPLHF
NA	TRBV18	NA	TRBJ1-4	TGTGCCAGCTCACCACCAGGGGAAAGTAGTGAAAAACTGTTTTTT	CASSPPGESSEKLFF
NA	TRBV11-1	NA	TRBJ1-4	TGTCACCGGGTTATTAATGAAAAACTGTTTTTT	CHRVINEKLFF